The 5 T cell receptor beta chains given below trace back to one sample, sequenced in a study of blood T cell repertoires in COVID-19. Some clones are missing from TCRdb's copy, which holds only in-frame ones; the method was immunoSEQ multiplex PCR. The sample has fewer than 350,000 clones, around 87% seen once. Sequencing was performed on PBMCs or T cells enriched from blood (not recorded which). Every receptor here comes from a woman under 30 with acute COVID-19.

V is TRBV14 and J is TRBJ2-7, with 13 bases that match TRBD2. Germline CDR1 reads SGHDN; CDR2 reads FVKESK. The CDR3 sequence is 16 residues long. V lost 4 bases, J lost 4 bases, and 7 bases stayed unmatched. The chain's CDR3 is CASSRTGTSGIYEQYF. CDR3 DNA sequence: TGTGCCAGCAGCCGCACCGGGACTAGCGGGATATACGAGCAGTACTTC.

The chain uses TRBV30 and TRBJ2-3; D is possibly TRBD2 (5 bases). V shed 2 bases and J shed 3 bases, with 12 bases lying between them. The CDR3 has 14 amino acids. Germline V gene sequence: CDR1 GTSNPN, CDR2 SVGIG (reference sequence). The CDR3 DNA sequence: TGTGCCTGGAGTCCACTAGTAACGACAGATACGCAGTATTTT. Its protein is CAWSPLVTTDTQYF.

The CDR3 region is CASSEYGGREQYF. In DNA, the CDR3 is TGTGCCAGCAGTGAGTACGGAGGGCGCGAGCAGTACTTC. The chain combines TRBV6-1 with TRBJ2-7; tentatively, D is TRBD2 (6 bases). V was cut by 3 bases and J by 6 bases, with 12 bases left in between. CDR3 length equals 13 residues. Looked up from germline, CDR1 is MNHNS and CDR2 is SASEGT.

The chain is built from TRBV4-1 and TRBJ2-1; the match to TRBD2 covers 14 bases. V shed 1 base and J 6 bases; nucleotides not matched to a gene: 2. The germline CDR1 and CDR2 sequences are MGHRA and YSYEKL. The CDR3 extends over 16 amino acids. The CDR3 DNA sequence: TGCGCCAGCAGCCAAGGGGGACTAGCGGGAGCCAATGAGCAGTTCTTC. Translation gives CASSQGGLAGANEQFF.

The genes are TRBV15 and TRBJ2-2; TRBD2 agrees at 9 bases. J gave up 0 bases and V 3 bases, and 11 bases lay outside the gene matches. This CDR3 is built from 19 residues. CDR1 LNHNV and CDR2 YYDKDF come from the germline V gene (reference sequence). CDR3 sequence reads: CATSRGREGPTANTGELFF. The CDR3 coding sequence is TGTGCCACCAGCAGGGGGCGGGAGGGCCCAACCGCGAACACCGGGGAGCTGTTTTTT.